The source of this TCR beta chain is a study of CD8 T cells in ankylosing spondylitis. Overall study results and limits: A TCR beta motif made of fewer than ten highly homologous variants seemed typical of ankylosing spondylitis blood. There was reportedly significant enrichment of clones that were disease-linked in matched ankylosing spondylitis synovial fluid. Within peripheral blood, clones linked to disease were CD8+ and relatively rare.

From germline, CDR1 is DFQATT and CDR2 SNEGSKA (reference sequence). Trimming stripped 6 bases from V and 0 bases from J, with 12 bases between. CDR3 length equals 14 residues. Comment on this clonotype: Antigen specificity is unknown.

Quantitative molecular-barcoded 5'-RACE generated the TCR beta libraries. TCRdb re-analysed the 5' RACE reads in MiXCR, keeping a single row per CDR3 protein. In the table there are about 130,000 distinct CDR3 sequences, roughly an eighth of which are singletons. The clonotype originates from a female donor with ankylosing spondylitis or in good health (not recorded which). Sequencing input: blood, either unsorted or a sorted T cell fraction (not recorded which). The chain carries TRBV20-1 and TRBJ1-5; D not certain. CDR3: CSARGPVSNQPQHF. The DNA of the CDR3 is TGCAGTGCCCGAGGGCCAGTTAGCAATCAGCCCCAGCATTTT.